The rows below give T cell receptor beta chains drawn from one sample of a study of brain T cells in children with intractable seizures. Data came from immunoSEQ multiplex PCR; TCRdb stores just in-frame clones and leaves some out. The top ten hold roughly 25% of the sample, which has 88,000 or so clones, under 95% seen once. Sequenced material: peripheral blood, taken at surgery. The origin of the receptors is a girl aged 2 to 10 with Rasmussen encephalitis and intractable seizures. CDR3s include the opening cysteine and the closing phenylalanine or tryptophan. D genes are given only for firm matches. Clone size is not always given. Where it is, it says once, few, many or a class for expanded clones.

TRBV7-3	-	TRBJ1-2	-	CASSFSYGYTF	TGTGCCAGCAGCTTCTCCTATGGCTACACCTTC
TRBV7-8	-	TRBJ1-1	TRBD1	CASSGQTGDTEAFF	TGTGCCAGCAGCGGACAGACAGGGGACACTGAAGCTTTCTTT
TRBV30	-	TRBJ1-5	TRBD1	CAWSDRDRPQHF	TGTGCCTGGAGTGACCGGGACAGGCCCCAGCATTTT
TRBV29-1	-	TRBJ2-7	-	CSAGHYEQYF	TGCAGCGCCGGACACTACGAGCAGTACTTC
TRBV4-1	-	TRBJ2-2	-	CASSQALMESNTGELFF	TGCGCCAGCAGCCAAGCATTGATGGAATCGAACACCGGGGAGCTGTTTTTT
TRBV4-1	-	TRBJ2-7	-	CASSQFRTDNYEQYF	TGCGCCAGCAGCCAGTTCCGGACAGATAACTACGAGCAGTACTTC
TRBV7-9	-	TRBJ1-1	-	CASSLSGNTEAFF	TGTGCCAGCAGCTTATCGGGCAACACTGAAGCTTTCTTT
TRBV13	-	TRBJ1-4	-	CASSLGAPLRKKLFF	TGTGCCAGCAGCTTGGGGGCCCCTTTAAGGAAAAAACTGTTTTTT
TRBV12-5	-	TRBJ2-7	TRBD1	CASGSRDRDPSYEQYF	TGTGCTAGTGGTTCCAGAGACAGGGACCCTTCCTACGAGCAGTACTTC
TRBV5-6	-	TRBJ2-1	-	CASSLRAGTGNEQFF	TGTGCCAGCAGCTTGAGGGCAGGGACGGGCAATGAGCAGTTCTTC
TRBV5-4	-	TRBJ1-1	-	CASSGIGRSEAFF	TGTGCCAGCAGCGGAATCGGACGCAGTGAAGCTTTCTTT
TRBV11-2	-	TRBJ2-5	TRBD2	CASSLGRGGQETQYF	TGTGCCAGCAGCTTAGGACGGGGGGGGCAAGAGACCCAGTACTTC
TRBV5-5	once	TRBJ1-2	TRBD1	CASSREPTGWDGYTF	TGTGCCAGCAGCAGGGAGCCGACAGGGTGGGATGGCTACACCTTC
TRBV7-6	once	TRBJ1-1	TRBD1	CASSRDRARSTEAFF	TGTGCCAGCAGCCGGGACAGGGCTAGGAGCACTGAAGCTTTCTTT
TRBV6-5	-	TRBJ1-3	-	CASTVSRTTGNTIYF	TGTGCCAGCACCGTATCCCGGACGACTGGAAACACCATATATTTT
TRBV5-4	-	TRBJ2-7	-	CASSFGTMKDQQYF	TGTGCCAGCAGCTTTGGGACAATGAAGGATCAGCAGTACTTC
TRBV6-1	-	TRBJ1-5	-	CASSERKGSNQPQHF	TGTGCCAGCAGTGAACGGAAGGGAAGCAATCAGCCCCAGCATTTT
TRBV23-1	-	TRBJ1-2	-	CASSPPRRRGYTF	TGCGCCAGCAGTCCCCCGAGGAGGAGAGGCTACACCTTC
TRBV19	-	TRBJ1-3	-	CASSIQGGGNTIYF	TGTGCCAGTAGTATCCAGGGAGGTGGAAACACCATATATTTT
TRBV5-1	once	TRBJ1-5	-	CASSPTSGINQPQHF	TGCGCCAGCAGCCCGACTTCAGGTATCAATCAGCCCCAGCATTTT
TRBV12-3/TRBV12-4	-	TRBJ2-3	-	CASSFFTDTQYF	TGTGCCAGCAGTTTTTTTACAGATACGCAGTATTTT
TRBV28	-	TRBJ2-7	-	CASSTVSRGFPYEQYF	TGTGCCAGCAGTACCGTGTCGAGGGGGTTCCCCTACGAGCAGTACTTC
TRBV30	-	TRBJ1-2	TRBD1	CAWYRDRGNYGYTF	TGTGCCTGGTATAGGGACAGGGGGAACTATGGCTACACCTTC
TRBV14	-	TRBJ1-3	-	CATRGAGRNTIYF	TGTGCCACCCGGGGGGCCGGGAGAAACACCATATATTTT
TRBV20-1	-	TRBJ1-6	-	CSASRGVGSPLHF	TGCAGTGCTAGTAGGGGGGTAGGATCACCCCTCCACTTT
TRBV9	-	TRBJ2-3	-	CASSPHLALGTDTQYF	TGTGCCAGCAGCCCTCATCTAGCGCTCGGCACAGATACGCAGTATTTT
TRBV2	-	TRBJ2-2	TRBD1	CASSEDPRDRADGELFF	TGTGCCAGCAGTGAAGACCCCCGGGACAGGGCGGACGGGGAGCTGTTTTTT
TRBV3-1/TRBV3-2	-	TRBJ2-1	-	CASSPPTGTGNEQFF	TGTGCCAGCAGCCCCCCGACGGGAACCGGAAATGAGCAGTTCTTC
TRBV2	-	TRBJ1-4	-	CASSEGGRNEKLFF	TGTGCCAGCAGTGAGGGGGGCAGGAATGAAAAACTGTTTTTT
TRBV6-1	-	TRBJ1-5	-	CASSEARRGQPQHF	TGTGCCAGCAGTGAAGCCCGGAGGGGTCAGCCCCAGCATTTT
TRBV29-1	-	TRBJ1-5	-	CSVGGGNQPQHF	TGCAGCGTGGGAGGGGGGAATCAGCCCCAGCATTTT
TRBV7-9	-	TRBJ2-1	TRBD2	CASSSPHSGGGPNEQFF	TGTGCCAGCAGCTCTCCCCATAGCGGGGGGGGCCCCAATGAGCAGTTCTTC
TRBV28	-	TRBJ2-7	-	CASSFEGYEQYF	TGTGCCAGCAGTTTTGAGGGGTACGAGCAGTACTTC
TRBV12-3/TRBV12-4	-	TRBJ1-1	-	CASSLQNTEAFF	TGTGCCAGCAGTTTACAGAACACTGAAGCTTTCTTT
TRBV21-1	-	TRBJ2-5	-	CASSPHWQRGETQYF	TGTGCCAGCAGCCCCCATTGGCAGCGGGGAGAGACCCAGTACTTC
TRBV7-9	-	TRBJ1-2	-	CASSVDIGGYTF	TGTGCCAGCAGCGTAGACATCGGTGGCTACACCTTC
TRBV7-9	-	TRBJ1-2	-	CASSPRHPSYGYTF	TGTGCCAGCAGCCCCCGCCATCCTAGCTATGGCTACACCTTC
TRBV4-1	few	TRBJ1-1	TRBD1	CASSQTGGLNTEAFF	TGCGCCAGCAGCCAAACAGGGGGCCTGAACACTGAAGCTTTCTTT
TRBV19	-	TRBJ1-4	-	CASRGPAANEKLFF	TGTGCCAGTAGGGGGCCTGCGGCTAATGAAAAACTGTTTTTT
TRBV5-4	-	TRBJ2-5	-	CASSLVGGETQYF	TGTGCCAGCAGCTTGGTTGGGGGTGAGACCCAGTACTTC
TRBV5-4	-	TRBJ1-2	-	CASRGRTYGYTF	TGTGCCAGCAGGGGGAGAACCTATGGCTACACCTTC
TRBV12-3/TRBV12-4	-	TRBJ2-7	TRBD2	CASRASGTYEQYF	TGTGCCAGCAGGGCTAGCGGCACCTACGAGCAGTACTTC
TRBV7-7	-	TRBJ1-1	-	CASSTRTVNTEAFF	TGTGCCAGCAGCACCAGGACAGTGAACACTGAAGCTTTCTTT
TRBV5-6	-	TRBJ1-5	-	CASSLYGYSNQPQHF	TGTGCCAGCAGCTTGTACGGGTATAGCAATCAGCCCCAGCATTTT
TRBV3-1/TRBV3-2	-	TRBJ1-3	-	CASSPRFVSGNTIYF	TGTGCCAGCAGCCCCCGATTTGTCTCTGGAAACACCATATATTTT
TRBV2	-	TRBJ2-1	TRBD2	CASTSGAPSHEQFF	TGTGCCAGCACCAGCGGGGCCCCTTCCCATGAGCAGTTCTTC
TRBV11-1	once	TRBJ2-7	-	CASSLEGREQYF	TGTGCCAGCAGCTTAGAGGGGCGGGAGCAGTACTTC
TRBV7-2	-	TRBJ2-7	-	CASSSTGTYEQYF	TGTGCCAGCAGCTCGACGGGGACCTACGAGCAGTACTTC
TRBV14	-	TRBJ1-1	-	CASSQVGGLGSTEAFF	TGTGCCAGCAGCCAAGTTGGAGGGCTAGGAAGCACTGAAGCTTTCTTT
TRBV3-1/TRBV3-2	-	TRBJ1-4	TRBD1	CASRGQGFNEKLFF	TGTGCCAGCAGGGGACAGGGATTTAATGAAAAACTGTTTTTT
TRBV27	-	TRBJ1-6	TRBD1	CASSGTGISYNSPLHF	TGTGCCAGCAGTGGGACAGGGATCTCCTATAATTCACCCCTCCACTTT
TRBV18	-	TRBJ2-2	TRBD1	CASSPPGTVAGELFF	TGTGCCAGCTCACCCCCCGGGACAGTAGCCGGGGAGCTGTTTTTT
TRBV18	once	TRBJ2-1	TRBD2	CASSPAGGEQFF	TGTGCCAGCTCACCAGCGGGGGGTGAGCAGTTCTTC
TRBV2	-	TRBJ2-1	-	CASSTEFIPFF	TGTGCCAGCAGTACCGAGTTTATCCCGTTCTTC
TRBV10-3	-	TRBJ2-7	-	CAISGDIGPYEQYF	TGTGCCATCAGCGGGGACATAGGACCCTACGAGCAGTACTTC
TRBV9	-	TRBJ2-1	TRBD1	CASTRQGWGEQFF	TGTGCCAGTACGAGACAGGGTTGGGGTGAGCAGTTCTTC
TRBV4-2	-	TRBJ2-3	-	CASSQDRKRSGTDTQYF	TGTGCCAGCAGCCAAGATCGAAAGCGAAGTGGCACAGATACGCAGTATTTT
TRBV28	medium-sized	TRBJ1-1	-	CASSLSPLSLGNTEAFF	TGTGCCAGCAGTTTATCCCCCCTGTCCCTGGGGAACACTGAAGCTTTCTTT
TRBV28	-	TRBJ1-5	-	CASRYRALSNQPQHF	TGTGCCAGCAGGTACAGGGCCCTAAGCAATCAGCCCCAGCATTTT
TRBV6-5	-	TRBJ2-5	TRBD1	CASSTDRVQETQYF	TGTGCCAGCAGTACGGACAGGGTGCAAGAGACCCAGTACTTC